This T cell receptor (beta chain) was found in a study of blood T cell repertoires in COVID-19. Generated by immunoSEQ multiplex PCR, the TCRdb table keeps only in-frame clones and is missing some. This sample carries under 250,000 clones, approximately 87% of them seen once, and the ten largest clones take approximately 2.6%. Trimming took off 0 bases at V and 6 bases at J, with 18 bases between the two ends. Germline CDR1 and CDR2: LGHNA and YSLEER. The CDR3 runs 18 residues. Sequenced: peripheral blood. This sequence originates from a woman aged 65 to 85 with active or convalescent COVID-19. The J gene is TRBJ1-6, the V gene TRBV4-3; a weak D match, TRBD1 (6 bases). The CDR3 here is CASSQDRFSGASNSPLHF. Here the CDR3 DNA reads TGCGCCAGCAGCCAAGATAGGTTCTCAGGGGCCTCTAATTCACCCCTCCACTTT.